Here is one TCR beta chain with its context. The antigen remains unidentified. The sample comes from a study of T-cell memory formation after mild COVID-19. Notes on the study in general: In second-wave clones peaking day 37, SARS-CoV-2 specificity remained unconfirmed.

Trimming cost V 4 bases and J 8 bases, with 18 bases left between them. The CDR3 is made up of 15 amino acids. Germline V lookup: CDR1 SGHDN, CDR2 FVKESK. 5'RACE, which relied on constant-segment primers, yielded TCR alpha and TCR beta cDNA libraries carrying sample barcodes and UMIs. TCRdb ran MiXCR on the 5' RACE reads and lists one entry per CDR3 protein. The data show over 300,000 distinct CDR3 sequences, about 20% seen once. Sequenced material: PBMCs or a T cell subset sorted from them (not recorded which). This chain uses TRBV14 with TRBJ2-1; D remains unclear. The sequence was obtained from a man younger than 35 who had mild COVID-19 (a few samples of this study predate the infection). Cell type and time point are not known. Here the CDR3 reads CASSPVGYFMDEQFF. CDR3 DNA: TGTGCCAGCAGCCCTGTGGGTTACTTCATGGATGAGCAGTTCTTC.